These 27 T cell receptor beta chains were all obtained from the same sample, sequenced in a study of blood T cell repertoires in COVID-19. The protocol was immunoSEQ multiplex PCR, while the TCRdb copy is restricted to in-frame clones and leaves out a portion. The sample includes roughly 300,000 clones, roughly 90% of them seen just once. The sequenced material came from PBMCs or T cells enriched from blood (not recorded which). These receptors were taken from a woman aged 30 to 39 who had recovered from COVID-19.

This clone came up a few times. The chain recombines TRBV3-1 (or the pseudogene TRBV3-2) with TRBJ1-1; weak D call: TRBD1 (5 bases). The germline V and J ends were trimmed by 3 bases and 11 bases, with 13 bases remaining between them. The CDR3 sequence is 12 residues long. Germline loops: CDR1 LGHDT, CDR2 YNNKEL (reference sequence). CDR3 amino acids: CASSHGGTGAFF. The CDR3 DNA reads TGTGCCAGCAGCCACGGGGGGACGGGGGCTTTCTTT.

This clone is a singleton in its sample. The genes are TRBV24-1 and TRBJ2-1; 13 bases fit TRBD2. Germline lookup yields CDR1 KGHDR and CDR2 SFDVKD. Trimming took 3 bases from V and 0 from J; bases not matched to a gene: 7. The CDR3 extends over 19 amino acids. The CDR3 DNA sequence: TGTGCCACCAGTGATCCAGGGACTAGCGGGGATAGCTCCTACAATGAGCAGTTCTTC. As protein: CATSDPGTSGDSSYNEQFF.

The V and J genes are TRBV19 and TRBJ2-5, with D maybe TRBD1 (6 bases). CDR1 and CDR2 (germline): LNHDA, SQIVND (reference sequence). The CDR3 sequence is 13 residues long. Trimming cost V 4 bases and J 2 bases, with 8 bases left between them. CDR3 in DNA: TGTGCCAGTAGTACAACAGGGCAAGAGACCCAGTACTTC. Translating it yields CASSTTGQETQYF.

V usage is TRBV24-1 and J usage is TRBJ2-6, with 9 bases aligning to TRBD1. Trimming removed 9 bases from V and 0 bases from J; junction bases left unmatched: 2. There are 15 residues in the CDR3. Per germline, CDR1 KGHDR and CDR2 SFDVKD. CDR3 bases: TGTGCCACCCGGGACAGGGACTCTGGGGCCAACGTCCTGACTTTC. This translates into CATRDRDSGANVLTF.

V usage is TRBV29-1 and J usage is TRBJ2-1; D uncertain. From germline, CDR1 is SQVTM and CDR2 ANQGSEA. The CDR3 consists of 12 residues. Trimming removed 3 bases at V and 9 bases at J, with 12 bases between. In nucleotides, the CDR3 is TGCAGCGTTGAGGGCCAGTTCAGTGAGCAGTTCTTC. Protein sequence: CSVEGQFSEQFF.

The chain uses TRBV7-2 and TRBJ2-5; D not certain. Per the germline V gene, CDR1 is SGHTA and CDR2 is FQGNSA. This CDR3 has 14 residues. V was cut by 3 bases and J by 0 bases, with 8 bases left in between. The CDR3 loop is CASSFSQYQETQYF. The CDR3, as DNA: TGTGCCAGCAGCTTCTCGCAGTACCAAGAGACCCAGTACTTC.

The chain employs TRBV28 and TRBJ1-5; no firm D call. The CDR3 spans 14 residues. V was clipped by 6 bases and J by 0 bases, with 9 bases between them. The germline V gene encodes CDR1 MDHEN and CDR2 SYDVKM. CDR3 sequence (DNA): TGTGCCAGCAGCCTTCAGGTTAGCAATCAGCCCCAGCATTTT. Protein: CASSLQVSNQPQHF.

The genes are TRBV3-1 (or the pseudogene TRBV3-2) and TRBJ1-6; 9 nucleotides agree with TRBD1. This CDR3 contains 17 residues. Germline values: CDR1 LGHDT, CDR2 YNNKEL (reference sequence). Trimming took 5 bases from V and 1 from J; bases not matched to a gene: 6. For the CDR3, the DNA is TGTGCCAGCAGCTATCGGACAGGGGAGTCCTATAATTCACCCCTCCACTTT. Its translation: CASSYRTGESYNSPLHF.

The chain couples TRBV28 to TRBJ1-2, with a possible D match to TRBD1 (6 bases). The CDR3 covers 15 residues. CDR1 and CDR2 from the germline V gene are MDHEN and SYDVKM. V was clipped by 5 bases and J by 8 bases, with 21 bases between them. The CDR3 nucleotides read TGTGCCAGCAGTCCCCCGGGGGGGGCTGTGCCCGGCTACACCTTC. Translation: CASSPPGGAVPGYTF.

The count of this clone is one. DNA of the CDR3: TGCGCCAGCAGCCGTGGACTAGCGGGGAGGACAGATACGCAGTATTTT. Its protein is CASSRGLAGRTDTQYF. This chain connects TRBV5-1 to TRBJ2-3, with TRBD2 identical over 12 bases. Germline CDR1 reads SGHRS; CDR2 reads YFSETQ. The V and J ends lost 4 bases and 3 bases, in that order; junction bases with no gene match: 6. The CDR3 sequence is 16 residues long. Full variable domain (outside the CDR3, taken from reference TRBV5-1 and TRBJ2-3): KAGVTQTPRYLIKTRGQQVTLSCSPISGHRSVSWYQQTPGQGLQFLFEYFSETQRNKGNFPGRFSGRQFSNSRSEMNVSTLELGDSALYLCASSRGLAGRTDTQYFGPGTRLTVL.

The chain couples TRBV29-1 to TRBJ2-2; no clear D gene. V lost 1 base and J 1 base, leaving 4 bases between the germline ends. The CDR3 is 13 amino acids. Looked up from germline, CDR1 is SQVTM and CDR2 is ANQGSEA. CDR3 region: CSVEGRNTGELFF. The CDR3 DNA follows: TGCAGCGTTGAAGGCAGGAACACCGGGGAGCTGTTTTTT.

V usage is TRBV7-2 and J usage is TRBJ1-2; TRBD1 agrees at 8 bases. Losses at the gene ends were 4 bases for V and 8 bases for J; bases not matched to a gene: 6. The CDR3 consists of 13 residues. Germline assignment: CDR1 SGHTA and CDR2 FQGNSA. CDR3 in DNA: TGTGCCAGCAGCTGGGGACAGGTGGAGGGCTACACCTTC. Amino acids: CASSWGQVEGYTF. The full variable domain, completed using reference TRBV7-2 and TRBJ1-2, is GAGVSQSPSNKVTEKGKDVELRCDPISGHTALYWYRQSLGQGLEFLIYFQGNSAPDKSGLPSDRFSAERTGGSVSTLTIQRTQQEDSAVYLCASSWGQVEGYTFGSGTRLTVV.

The chain links TRBV28 to TRBJ2-5; weak D call: TRBD2 (5 bases). This CDR3 region has 12 residues. Germline V CDR1 and CDR2: MDHEN, SYDVKM. Trimming pared 6 bases from V and 5 bases from J, leaving 10 bases between. The CDR3 DNA follows: TGTGCCAGCAGCCTGAGGGAGGAGACCCAGTACTTC. Protein product: CASSLREETQYF.

The chain couples TRBV5-1 to TRBJ2-7, with 10 bases identical to TRBD1. There are 16 residues in the CDR3. Germline V CDR1 and CDR2: SGHRS, YFSETQ. Trimming cost V 5 bases and J 0 bases; bases outside gene matches: 8. Here the CDR3 DNA reads TGCGCCAGCAGGTCAGGGACAGGGGTCTTCTCCTACGAGCAGTACTTC. Protein product: CASRSGTGVFSYEQYF.

The chain has TRBV28 and TRBJ1-1; 7 bases agree with TRBD1. The CDR3 sequence is 12 residues long. Germline CDR1 is MDHEN and CDR2 is SYDVKM. V lost 3 bases, J lost 9 bases, and 4 bases stayed unmatched. The chain's CDR3 is CASSLSGQQAFF. As DNA, the CDR3 is TGTGCCAGCAGTTTGTCGGGACAGCAAGCTTTCTTT.

The chain recombines TRBV3-1 (or the pseudogene TRBV3-2) with TRBJ2-5; 14 bases line up with TRBD2. Germline CDR1 and CDR2: LGHDT and YNNKEL (reference sequence). This CDR3 has 17 residues. V gave up 1 base and J gave up 7 bases; unmatched junction bases: 8. CDR3 sequence reads: CASSQARLAGGGGTQYF. The DNA for the CDR3 is TGTGCCAGCAGCCAAGCCAGACTAGCGGGAGGGGGAGGGACCCAGTACTTC.

The chain is built from TRBV19 and TRBJ1-1; D ambiguous. Deletions cut 4 bases from V and 2 bases from J, with 14 bases between. Germline V gives CDR1 LNHDA, CDR2 SQIVND (reference sequence). CDR3 length: 15 amino acids. The CDR3 sequence is CASSTLSPRNTEAFF. In DNA, the CDR3 is TGTGCCAGTAGTACCCTAAGTCCTCGAAACACTGAAGCTTTCTTT.

This chain uses TRBV9 with TRBJ2-1; TRBD1 agrees at 7 bases. The CDR3 is 15 residues long. Trimming cost V 4 bases and J 3 bases; bases outside gene matches: 7. Looked up from germline, CDR1 is SGDLS and CDR2 is YYNGEE. The CDR3 is CASSPRQGLYNEQFF. For the CDR3, the DNA is TGTGCCAGCAGCCCAAGACAGGGTCTCTACAATGAGCAGTTCTTC.

The chain recombines TRBV28 with TRBJ2-7, with D possibly matching TRBD2 (5 bases). V was cut by 6 bases and J by 5 bases, with 17 bases left in between. This CDR3 is 14 amino acids long. Per germline, CDR1 MDHEN and CDR2 SYDVKM. CDR3 in amino acids: CASSLPSRGHEQYF. The CDR3 nucleotides read TGTGCCAGCAGCCTTCCCTCACGCGGGCACGAGCAGTACTTC.

The chain links TRBV27 to TRBJ1-2; 8 bases match TRBD1. This CDR3 has 16 amino acids. Germline V gives CDR1 MNHEY, CDR2 SMNVEV (reference sequence). V was pared by 4 bases and J by 5 bases, with 12 bases of the junction left unmatched. For the CDR3, the DNA is TGTGCCAGCAGTTCACCACCCGGACAGGGAGGTTATGGCTACACCTTC. It codes for CASSSPPGQGGYGYTF.

This chain uses TRBV2 with TRBJ2-5; 7 bases are shared with TRBD1. The CDR3 has 14 residues. The V gene end was trimmed by 9 bases and the J gene end by 3 bases; junction bases not matched to a gene: 10. Germline assignment: CDR1 SNHLY and CDR2 FYNNEI. This chain's CDR3 is CASLTGHLEETQYF. CDR3 DNA sequence: TGTGCCAGTCTGACAGGGCATCTGGAAGAGACCCAGTACTTC.

The chain links TRBV5-1 to TRBJ2-7; 11 nucleotides line up with TRBD2. There are 14 residues in the CDR3. Germline lookup yields CDR1 SGHRS and CDR2 YFSETQ. J lost 3 bases, V lost 4 bases, and 3 bases had no gene match. The chain's CDR3 is CASSQTSGNYEQYF. CDR3 nucleotide sequence: TGCGCCAGCAGCCAGACTAGCGGGAACTACGAGCAGTACTTC.

This clone was detected a few times. CDR3 region: CASSLGSGSYEQYF. The CDR3 DNA sequence: TGTGCCAGCAGCTTAGGTAGCGGTTCCTACGAGCAGTACTTC. V is TRBV7-2 and J is TRBJ2-7; D is possibly TRBD2 (6 bases). V lost 1 base to trimming and J lost 1 base, with 8 bases between them. This CDR3 comprises 14 residues. Germline assignment: CDR1 SGHTA and CDR2 FQGNSA. The full variable domain, in which reference TRBV7-2 and TRBJ2-7 provide the parts outside the CDR3, is GAGVSQSPSNKVTEKGKDVELRCDPISGHTALYWYRQSLGQGLEFLIYFQGNSAPDKSGLPSDRFSAERTGGSVSTLTIQRTQQEDSAVYLCASSLGSGSYEQYFGPGTRLTVT.

With respect to this clone: A read error may produce the germline difference seen at one junction end. The chain employs TRBV28 and TRBJ2-1; 7 bases fit TRBD2. From germline, CDR1 is MDHEN and CDR2 SYDVKM. The CDR3 sequence is 13 residues long. In DNA form, the CDR3 reads TGTGCCAGCAGTTTCCCTCTCGACGGCCGGGGGGTCTTC. Its protein product is CASSFPLDGRGVF.

The chain has TRBV29-1 and TRBJ2-7; tentatively, D is TRBD2 (5 bases). V was clipped by 6 bases and J by 6 bases, with 15 bases between them. CDR1 and CDR2 from the germline V gene are SQVTM and ANQGSEA. The CDR3 runs to 12 residues. CDR3 DNA: TGCAGCGTGGCCCATGGAGGCCCCGAGCAGTACTTC. As protein: CSVAHGGPEQYF.

In nucleotides, the CDR3 is TGCGCCAGCAGCCCTGGACCCGGGGTCAGCTCCTACGAGCAGTACTTC. Translated, it gives CASSPGPGVSSYEQYF. This chain links TRBV5-1 with TRBJ2-7, with D possibly TRBD2 on 5 matching bases. The CDR3 is made up of 16 amino acids. The germline V and J ends were trimmed by 4 bases and 0 bases, with 17 bases remaining between them. CDR1 SGHRS and CDR2 YFSETQ come from the germline V gene.

The rearrangement links TRBV5-1 to TRBJ1-1; no firm D call. V lost 1 base, J lost 0 bases, and 13 bases lay in between. The CDR3 is 16 amino acids. Per germline, CDR1 SGHRS and CDR2 YFSETQ. DNA for the CDR3: TGCGCCAGCAGCTTGACCCCTTACTCCATGAACACTGAAGCTTTCTTT. Translated, it gives CASSLTPYSMNTEAFF.